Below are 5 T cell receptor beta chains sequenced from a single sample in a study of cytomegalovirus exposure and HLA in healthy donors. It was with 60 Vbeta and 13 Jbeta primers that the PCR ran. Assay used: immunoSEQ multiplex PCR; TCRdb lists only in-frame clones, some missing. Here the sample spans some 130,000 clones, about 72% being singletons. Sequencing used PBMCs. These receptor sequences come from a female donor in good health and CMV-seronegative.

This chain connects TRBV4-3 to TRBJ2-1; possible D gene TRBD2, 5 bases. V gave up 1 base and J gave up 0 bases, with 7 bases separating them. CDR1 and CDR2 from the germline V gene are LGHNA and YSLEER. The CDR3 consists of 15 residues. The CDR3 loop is CASSQAGLSYNEQFF. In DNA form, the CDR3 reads TGCGCCAGCAGCCAAGCCGGACTCTCCTACAATGAGCAGTTCTTC.

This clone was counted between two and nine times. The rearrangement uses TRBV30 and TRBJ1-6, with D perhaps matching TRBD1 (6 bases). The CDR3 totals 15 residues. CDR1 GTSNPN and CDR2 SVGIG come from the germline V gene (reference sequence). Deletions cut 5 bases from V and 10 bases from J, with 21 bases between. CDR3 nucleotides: TGTGCCTGGGTCGGACAGACCCCGCCTAACTCACCCCTCCACTTT. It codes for CAWVGQTPPNSPLHF.

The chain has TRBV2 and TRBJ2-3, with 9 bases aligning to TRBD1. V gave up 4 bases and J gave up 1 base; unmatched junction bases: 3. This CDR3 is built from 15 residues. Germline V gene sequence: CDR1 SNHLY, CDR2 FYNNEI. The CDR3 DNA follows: TGTGCCAGCAGTGTGGACAGGGGAGGCACAGATACGCAGTATTTT. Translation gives CASSVDRGGTDTQYF.

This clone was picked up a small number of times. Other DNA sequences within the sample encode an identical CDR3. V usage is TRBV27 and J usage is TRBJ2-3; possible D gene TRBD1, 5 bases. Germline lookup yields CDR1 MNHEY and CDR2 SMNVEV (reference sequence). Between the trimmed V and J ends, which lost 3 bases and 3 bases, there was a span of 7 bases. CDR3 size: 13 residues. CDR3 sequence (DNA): TGTGCCAGCAGTTTTCAGGGAACAGATACGCAGTATTTT. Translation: CASSFQGTDTQYF.

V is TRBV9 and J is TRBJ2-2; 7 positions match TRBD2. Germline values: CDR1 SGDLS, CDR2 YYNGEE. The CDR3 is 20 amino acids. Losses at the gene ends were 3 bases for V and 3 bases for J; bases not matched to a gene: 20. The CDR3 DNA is TGTGCCAGCAGCGCCCCCCGCCCAACGCCCCCTAGCGGATACACCGGGGAGCTGTTTTTT. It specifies CASSAPRPTPPSGYTGELFF.